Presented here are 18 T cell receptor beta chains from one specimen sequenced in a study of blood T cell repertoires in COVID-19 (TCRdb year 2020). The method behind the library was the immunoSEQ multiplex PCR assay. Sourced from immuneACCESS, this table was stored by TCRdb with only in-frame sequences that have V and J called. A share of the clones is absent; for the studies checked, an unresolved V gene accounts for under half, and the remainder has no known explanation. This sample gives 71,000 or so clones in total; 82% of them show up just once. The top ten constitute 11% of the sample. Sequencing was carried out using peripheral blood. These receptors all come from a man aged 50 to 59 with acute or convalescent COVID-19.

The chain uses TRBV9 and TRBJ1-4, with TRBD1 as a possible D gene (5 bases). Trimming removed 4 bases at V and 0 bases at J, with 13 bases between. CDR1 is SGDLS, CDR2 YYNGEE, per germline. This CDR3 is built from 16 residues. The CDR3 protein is CASSPDRHPTNEKLFF. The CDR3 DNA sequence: TGTGCCAGCAGCCCCGACAGACATCCAACTAATGAAAAACTGTTTTTT.

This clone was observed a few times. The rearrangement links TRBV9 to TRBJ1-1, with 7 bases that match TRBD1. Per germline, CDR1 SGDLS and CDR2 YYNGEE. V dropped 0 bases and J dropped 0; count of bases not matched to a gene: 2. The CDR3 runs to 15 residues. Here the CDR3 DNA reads TGTGCCAGCAGCGTAGGGGACAGTTTGAACACTGAAGCTTTCTTT. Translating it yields CASSVGDSLNTEAFF.

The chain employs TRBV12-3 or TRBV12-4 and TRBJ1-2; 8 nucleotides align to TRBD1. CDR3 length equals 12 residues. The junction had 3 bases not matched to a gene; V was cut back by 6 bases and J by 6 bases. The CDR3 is CASSWTGNGYTF. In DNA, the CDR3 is TGTGCCAGCAGCTGGACAGGGAATGGCTACACCTTC.

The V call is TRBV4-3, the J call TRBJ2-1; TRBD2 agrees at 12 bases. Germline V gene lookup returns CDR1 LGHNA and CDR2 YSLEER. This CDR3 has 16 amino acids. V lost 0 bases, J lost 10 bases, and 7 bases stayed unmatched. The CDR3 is CASSQEASGGAREQFF. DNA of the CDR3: TGCGCCAGCAGCCAAGAGGCTAGCGGGGGGGCGCGAGAGCAGTTCTTC.

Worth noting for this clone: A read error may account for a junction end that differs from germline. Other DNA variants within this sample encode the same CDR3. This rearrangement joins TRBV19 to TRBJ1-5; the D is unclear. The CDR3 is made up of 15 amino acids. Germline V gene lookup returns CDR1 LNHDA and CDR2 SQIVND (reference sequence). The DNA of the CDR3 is TGTGCTAGTAGTATTAGTTCCAGGTTCAATCAGCCCCAGCATTTT. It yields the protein CASSISSRFNQPQHF.

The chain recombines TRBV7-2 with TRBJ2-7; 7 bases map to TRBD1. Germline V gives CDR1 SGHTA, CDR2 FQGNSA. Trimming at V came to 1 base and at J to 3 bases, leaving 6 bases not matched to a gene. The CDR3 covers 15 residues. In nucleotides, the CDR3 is TGTGCCAGCAGCTTAGTGGGACAGCAGAACTACGAGCAGTACTTC. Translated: CASSLVGQQNYEQYF. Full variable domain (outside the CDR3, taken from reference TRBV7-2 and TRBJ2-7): GAGVSQSPSNKVTEKGKDVELRCDPISGHTALYWYRQSLGQGLEFLIYFQGNSAPDKSGLPSDRFSAERTGGSVSTLTIQRTQQEDSAVYLCASSLVGQQNYEQYFGPGTRLTVT.

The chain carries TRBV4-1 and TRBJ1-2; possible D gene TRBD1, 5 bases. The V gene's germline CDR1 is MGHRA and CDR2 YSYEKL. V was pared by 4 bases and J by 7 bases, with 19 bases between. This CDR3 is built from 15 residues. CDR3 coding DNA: TGCGCCAGCAGCCTTGGGGGGGGGAGCGACTCTGGCTACACCTTC. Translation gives CASSLGGGSDSGYTF.

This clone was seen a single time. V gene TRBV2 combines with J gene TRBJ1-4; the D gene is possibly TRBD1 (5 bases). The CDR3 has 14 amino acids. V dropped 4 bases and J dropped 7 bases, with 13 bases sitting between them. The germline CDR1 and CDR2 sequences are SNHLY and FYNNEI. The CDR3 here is CASSVEGRREKLFF. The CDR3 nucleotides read TGTGCCAGCAGTGTGGAGGGGCGGCGTGAAAAACTGTTTTTT.

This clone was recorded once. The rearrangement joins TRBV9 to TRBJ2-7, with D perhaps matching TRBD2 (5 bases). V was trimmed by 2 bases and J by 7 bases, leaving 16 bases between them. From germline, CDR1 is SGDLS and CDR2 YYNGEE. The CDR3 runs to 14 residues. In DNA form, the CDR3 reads TGTGCCAGCAGCGTCCTCGCAGGTCCGGGGGAGCAGTACTTC. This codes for CASSVLAGPGEQYF.

The CDR3 region is CASSAPGLPTSSTDTQYF. The DNA of the CDR3 is TGTGCCAGCAGTGCCCCGGGACTACCAACCTCGAGCACAGATACGCAGTATTTT. The V call is TRBV6-1, the J call TRBJ2-3, with 7 bases matching TRBD2. The germline CDR1 and CDR2 sequences are MNHNS and SASEGT. The CDR3 has 18 amino acids. V was pared by 4 bases and J by 0 bases, with 13 bases of the junction left unmatched.

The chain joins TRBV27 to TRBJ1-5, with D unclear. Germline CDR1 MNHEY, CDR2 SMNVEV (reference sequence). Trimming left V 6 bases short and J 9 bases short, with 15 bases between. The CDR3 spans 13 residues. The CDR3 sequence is CASSPNSPGPQHF. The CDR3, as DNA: TGTGCCAGCAGCCCAAACAGCCCAGGGCCCCAGCATTTT.

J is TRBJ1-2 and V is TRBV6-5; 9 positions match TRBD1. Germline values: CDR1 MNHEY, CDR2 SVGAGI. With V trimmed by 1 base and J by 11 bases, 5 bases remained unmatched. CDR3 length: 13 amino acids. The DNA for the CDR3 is TGTGCCAGCAGTTACTGGGACAGGGTAGGGTACACCTTC. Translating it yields CASSYWDRVGYTF.

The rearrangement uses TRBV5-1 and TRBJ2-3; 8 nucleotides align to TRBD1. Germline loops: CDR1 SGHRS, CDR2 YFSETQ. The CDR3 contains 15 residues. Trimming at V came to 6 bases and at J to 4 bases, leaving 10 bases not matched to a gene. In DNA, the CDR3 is TGCGCCAGCAAGATAGGGACAGGCCGGGCAGATACGCAGTATTTT. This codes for CASKIGTGRADTQYF.

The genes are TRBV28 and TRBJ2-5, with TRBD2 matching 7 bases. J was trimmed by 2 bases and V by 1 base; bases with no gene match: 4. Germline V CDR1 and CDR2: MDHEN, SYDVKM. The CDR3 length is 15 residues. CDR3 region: CASSLLLREQETQYF. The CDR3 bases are TGTGCCAGCAGTTTATTGTTGCGGGAGCAAGAGACCCAGTACTTC.

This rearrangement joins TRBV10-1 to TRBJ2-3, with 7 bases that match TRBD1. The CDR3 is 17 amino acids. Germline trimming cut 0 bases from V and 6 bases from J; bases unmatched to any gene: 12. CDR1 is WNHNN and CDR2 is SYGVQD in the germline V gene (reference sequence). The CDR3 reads CASSESKTGQNRDTQYF. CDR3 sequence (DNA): TGCGCCAGCAGTGAGTCGAAAACGGGACAGAATCGGGATACGCAGTATTTT.

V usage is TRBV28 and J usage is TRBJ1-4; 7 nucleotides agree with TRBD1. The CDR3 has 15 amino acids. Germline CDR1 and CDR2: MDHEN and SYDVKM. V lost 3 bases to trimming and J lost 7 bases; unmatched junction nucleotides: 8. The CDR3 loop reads CASSFLAGGGEKLFF. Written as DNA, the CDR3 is TGTGCCAGCAGTTTCCTGGCAGGGGGTGGTGAAAAACTGTTTTTT.

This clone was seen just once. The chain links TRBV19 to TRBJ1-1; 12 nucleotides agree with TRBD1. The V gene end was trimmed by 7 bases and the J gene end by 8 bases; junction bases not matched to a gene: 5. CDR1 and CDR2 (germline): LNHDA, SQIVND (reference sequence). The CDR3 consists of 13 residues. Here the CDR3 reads CASTIGTGGEAFF. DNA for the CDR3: TGTGCCAGTACAATTGGGACAGGGGGCGAAGCTTTCTTT.

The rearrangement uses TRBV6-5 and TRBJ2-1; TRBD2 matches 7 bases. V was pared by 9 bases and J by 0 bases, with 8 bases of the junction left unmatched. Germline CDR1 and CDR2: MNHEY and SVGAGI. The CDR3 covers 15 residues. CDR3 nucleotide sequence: TGTGCCAGTGGAAGAGCGGGGTCCTCCTACAATGAGCAGTTCTTC. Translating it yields CASGRAGSSYNEQFF.